This T cell receptor (beta chain) was documented in a study of T cells in Graves' hyperthyroidism and ophthalmopathy. The study's findings and limits: In the analysis, a 13 V-J model separated ophthalmopathy from stable hyperthyroidism. Ophthalmopathy was identified by the model a median about six months ahead of onset.

Patients showing uncontrolled infection, other autoimmune disease, pregnancy or lactation were ineligible. In the case of this clonotype: The antigen is unknown.

Regions amplified from RNA transcripts were the TCR beta CDR3 regions. Using the HTBI primer set, a first-round RT-PCR was run on the TCR CDR3. TCRdb independently ran MiXCR on the multiplex PCR reads; one entry per CDR3 protein. The repertoire holds 600,000 or so distinct CDR3 sequences, with around 15% as singletons. The TCR originated in a woman in her twenties or thirties with Graves' hyperthyroidism. Material: blood.

The CDR3 protein is CASSYRGTYGYTF. The CDR3 bases are TGTGCCAGCAGTTACAGGGGTACCTATGGCTACACCTTC. The rearrangement uses TRBV27 and TRBJ1-2; the match to TRBD1 covers 7 bases. The V and J ends lost 4 bases and 4 bases, in that order; junction bases with no gene match: 3. There are 13 residues in the CDR3. Germline values: CDR1 MNHEY, CDR2 SMNVEV (reference sequence).